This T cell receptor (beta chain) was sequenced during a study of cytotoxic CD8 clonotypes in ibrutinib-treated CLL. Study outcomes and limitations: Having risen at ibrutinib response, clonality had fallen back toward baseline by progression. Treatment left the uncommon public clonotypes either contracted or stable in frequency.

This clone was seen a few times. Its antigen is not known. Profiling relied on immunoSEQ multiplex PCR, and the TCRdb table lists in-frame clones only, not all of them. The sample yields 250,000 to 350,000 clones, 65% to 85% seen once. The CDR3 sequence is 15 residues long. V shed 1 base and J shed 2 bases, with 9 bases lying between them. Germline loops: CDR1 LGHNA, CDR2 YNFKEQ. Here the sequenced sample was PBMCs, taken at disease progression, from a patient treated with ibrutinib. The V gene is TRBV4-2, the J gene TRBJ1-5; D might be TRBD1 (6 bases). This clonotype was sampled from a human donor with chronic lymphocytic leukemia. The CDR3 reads CASSQGGAGNQPQHF. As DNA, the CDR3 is TGTGCCAGCAGCCAAGGGGGGGCCGGCAATCAGCCCCAGCATTTT.